One sample yielded the 8 T cell receptor beta chains listed below, sequenced in a study of T cell repertoires in cytomegalovirus infection. MiXCR was run by TCRdb on the reads, yielding one entry per CDR3 protein. Of 210,000 or so distinct CDR3 sequences in the sample, roughly 6.5% are singletons; the top ten hold 5.5% to 8%. The sequenced sample consisted of PBMCs. These receptors were obtained from a human donor in good health (CMV status not recorded). Some clones in this sample may be carry-over from other donors' samples.

This clonotype was detected ten times or more. This rearrangement joins TRBV28 to TRBJ2-7, with 12 bases aligning to TRBD2. CDR3 length: 15 residues. Trimming cost V 5 bases and J 4 bases; bases outside gene matches: 6. Germline CDR1 is MDHEN and CDR2 is SYDVKM. The CDR3 loop is CASSTWTSGAYEQYF. CDR3 nucleotides: TGTGCCAGCAGTACCTGGACTAGCGGGGCTTACGAGCAGTACTTC.

In this sample, this clonotype turned up many times. The chain carries TRBV29-1 and TRBJ1-4; 10 bases match TRBD1. This CDR3 region has 14 residues. V was clipped by 3 bases and J by 6 bases; unmatched bases: 4. The V gene's germline CDR1 is SQVTM and CDR2 ANQGSEA. The CDR3 bases are TGCAGCGTTGATACCGGGACAGGGGATGAAAAACTGTTTTTT. Amino acids: CSVDTGTGDEKLFF. Using reference TRBV29-1 and TRBJ1-4 for the parts outside the CDR3, the full variable domain is SAVISQKPSRDICQRGTSLTIQCQVDSQVTMMFWYRQQPGQSLTLIATANQGSEATYESGFVIDKFPISRPNLTFSTLTVSNMSPEDSSIYLCSVDTGTGDEKLFFGSGTQLSVL.

This clonotype was seen ten or more times. This chain joins TRBV29-1 and TRBJ2-6; no clear D. CDR3 length: 14 residues. Germline V gives CDR1 SQVTM, CDR2 ANQGSEA. The V end lost 5 bases, the J end lost 0 bases, and 8 bases lay between the germline ends. This chain's CDR3 is CSVSASSGANVLTF. The CDR3 DNA is TGCAGCGTTTCGGCCAGCTCTGGGGCCAACGTCCTGACTTTC.

In its sample, this clonotype was seen many times. J is TRBJ2-7 and V is TRBV6-2 or TRBV6-3; tentatively, D is TRBD2 (6 bases). V was clipped by 10 bases and J by 1 base, with 11 bases between them. In germline, CDR1 is MNHEY, CDR2 SVGEGT. This CDR3 has 12 residues. The CDR3 bases are TGTGCCACGAATAGCGGTTCCTACGAGCAGTACTTC. It yields the protein CATNSGSYEQYF.

This clonotype was seen a few times. V usage is TRBV28 and J usage is TRBJ2-5; D perhaps matches TRBD2 (6 bases). Germline CDR1 is MDHEN and CDR2 is SYDVKM. Deletions cut 4 bases from V and 5 bases from J, with 14 bases between. The CDR3 spans 14 residues. The CDR3 loop is CASSSHLEGETQYF. The CDR3 DNA sequence: TGTGCCAGCAGTTCGCACCTGGAGGGGGAGACCCAGTACTTC.

The CDR3 spells CASSQGTGVSNGELFF. In nucleotides, the CDR3 is TGTGCCAGCAGCCAAGGGACAGGGGTTTCGAACGGGGAGCTGTTTTTT. The V and J genes are TRBV14 and TRBJ2-2; 9 bases are a match to TRBD1. V gave up 1 base and J gave up 7 bases; unmatched junction bases: 7. Germline-derived CDR1 and CDR2 are SGHDN and FVKESK. The CDR3 consists of 16 residues.

This clonotype was observed many times. The chain carries TRBV12-3 or TRBV12-4 and TRBJ2-3; the D is unclear. This CDR3 region has 14 residues. Deletions cut 3 bases from V and 6 bases from J, with 13 bases between. CDR3 residues: CASSLNSWGDTQYF. The DNA of the CDR3 is TGTGCCAGCAGTTTGAATTCTTGGGGTGATACGCAGTATTTT.

This clonotype was picked up many times. The chain has TRBV6-2 or TRBV6-3 and TRBJ2-3, with TRBD1 identical over 7 bases. The CDR3 has 17 amino acids. Germline V gene lookup returns CDR1 MNHEY and CDR2 SVGEGT. The V segment lost 4 bases and the J segment 4 bases; nucleotides outside the gene matches: 14. The CDR3 protein is CASSLGPQGGTADTQYF. The CDR3 DNA follows: TGTGCCAGCAGTTTGGGACCCCAAGGGGGCACAGCAGATACGCAGTATTTT.